The 10 T cell receptor beta chains below all came from one sample that was sequenced in a study of T-cell memory formation after mild COVID-19. One entry per CDR3 protein, called by TCRdb with MiXCR from the 5' RACE reads. The data contain under 200,000 distinct CDR3 sequences, roughly 12% of them singletons. The specimen was PBMCs or a T cell subset sorted from them (not recorded which). The receptor set was obtained from a man aged 18 to 29 who had mild COVID-19 (a few samples of this study predate the infection). Cell type and time point are not known.

The table lists this clonotype with a few counts. This rearrangement joins TRBV4-3 to TRBJ1-5, with D unresolved. CDR1 LGHNA and CDR2 YSLEER come from the germline V gene. The CDR3 is made up of 14 amino acids. The V end was cut by 0 bases, the J end by 9 bases, with 12 bases between. CDR3: CASSQEGDGRPQHF. CDR3 sequence (DNA): TGCGCCAGCAGCCAAGAAGGCGACGGACGGCCCCAGCATTTT.

The chain uses TRBV10-2 and TRBJ2-5; 10 bases fit TRBD2. V lost 1 base, J lost 1 base, and 3 bases stayed unmatched. Per germline, CDR1 WSHSY and CDR2 SAAADI. This CDR3 is 16 amino acids long. The chain's CDR3 is CASSEWASGGQETQYF. CDR3 bases: TGCGCCAGCAGTGAGTGGGCTAGCGGGGGCCAAGAGACCCAGTACTTC.

This sequence joins TRBV6-2 or TRBV6-3 and TRBJ1-5; TRBD1 is a possible D gene (6 bases). Per the germline V gene, CDR1 is MNHEY and CDR2 is SVGEGT. The CDR3 has 16 amino acids. The V end lost 6 bases, the J end lost 1 base, and 16 bases lay between the germline ends. The CDR3 loop is CASSPTGIWSNQPQHF. CDR3 nucleotides: TGTGCCAGCAGCCCCACAGGGATTTGGAGCAATCAGCCCCAGCATTTT.

This clonotype showed up just a few times. This rearrangement joins TRBV6-5 to TRBJ1-4, with D maybe TRBD1 (6 bases). CDR1 MNHEY and CDR2 SVGAGI come from the germline V gene. The V and J ends lost 3 bases and 8 bases respectively, with 13 bases between them. This CDR3 is built from 14 residues. The CDR3 spells CASSYMGQGEKLFF. CDR3 sequence (DNA): TGTGCCAGCAGTTATATGGGGCAGGGGGAAAAACTGTTTTTT.

This clonotype was detected many times. The chain is built from TRBV7-2 and TRBJ1-1, with 8 bases that match TRBD1. The CDR3 runs 14 residues. Germline values: CDR1 SGHTA, CDR2 FQGNSA. Unmatched junction bases numbered 6, after V lost 4 bases and J lost 5 bases. Here the CDR3 DNA reads TGTGCCAGCAGCTCCTACAGGGGGTGGACTGAAGCTTTCTTT. Its translation: CASSSYRGWTEAFF.

This rearrangement joins TRBV7-2 to TRBJ2-3; 7 bases align to TRBD1. Germline loops: CDR1 SGHTA, CDR2 FQGNSA. This CDR3 is 14 amino acids long. Unmatched junction bases numbered 5, after V lost 5 bases and J lost 3 bases. CDR3 in amino acids: CASSLNRGTDTQYF. The CDR3 DNA follows: TGTGCCAGCAGCCTGAACAGGGGAACAGATACGCAGTATTTT.

The chain employs TRBV7-2 and TRBJ2-7, with TRBD2 matching over 7 bases. The CDR3 runs to 15 residues. V trimming: 3 bases; J trimming: 0 bases; junction bases outside the gene matches: 5. Per germline, CDR1 SGHTA and CDR2 FQGNSA. The CDR3 DNA follows: TGTGCCAGCAGCTTCCTCCGGGGGGTCTCCTACGAGCAGTACTTC. This gives the protein CASSFLRGVSYEQYF.

In its sample, this clonotype was seen a few times. The J gene is TRBJ1-2, the V gene TRBV5-1; maybe TRBD1 (5 bases). The CDR3 contains 15 residues. Germline V lookup: CDR1 SGHRS, CDR2 YFSETQ. Deletions cut 0 bases from V and 2 bases from J, with 11 bases between. CDR3 in DNA: TGCGCCAGCAGCTTGGAGGTCGCAGGGAACTATGGCTACACCTTC. Translating it yields CASSLEVAGNYGYTF.

This clonotype was recorded a few times. The chain links TRBV28 to TRBJ2-1, with D possibly matching TRBD1 (6 bases). V lost 5 bases and J 2 bases, leaving 13 bases between the germline ends. The CDR3 has 15 residues. In germline, CDR1 is MDHEN, CDR2 SYDVKM. CDR3 DNA sequence: TGTGCCAGCAGTATTCAGGGGCGCGCCTACAATGAGCAGTTCTTC. Protein: CASSIQGRAYNEQFF.

Here the CDR3 DNA reads TGTGCCACCGGAGTTGCGTCGGACGAGGGACCCTCCTACGAGCAGTACGTC. As protein: CATGVASDEGPSYEQYV. The chain joins TRBV24-1 to TRBJ2-7; either TRBD1 or TRBD2 may supply D (5 bases each). CDR1 is KGHDR, CDR2 SFDVKD, per germline. CDR3 size: 17 residues. The ends were cut back, 9 bases at V and 0 bases at J, with 23 bases in the middle.